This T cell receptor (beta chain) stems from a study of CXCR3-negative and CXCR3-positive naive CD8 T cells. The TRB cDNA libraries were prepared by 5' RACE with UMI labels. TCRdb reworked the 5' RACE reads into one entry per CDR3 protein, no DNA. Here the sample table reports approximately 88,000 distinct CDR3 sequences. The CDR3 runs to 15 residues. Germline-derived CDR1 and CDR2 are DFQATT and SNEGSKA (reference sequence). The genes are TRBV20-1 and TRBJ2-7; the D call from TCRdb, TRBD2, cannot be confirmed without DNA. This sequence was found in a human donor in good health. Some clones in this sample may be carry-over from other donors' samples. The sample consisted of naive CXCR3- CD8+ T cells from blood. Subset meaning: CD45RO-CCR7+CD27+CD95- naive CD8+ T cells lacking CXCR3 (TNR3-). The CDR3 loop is CSATETSGVHYEQYF.